These T cell receptor beta chains were read from a single sample in a study of T cells in tuberculosis. Libraries were prepared by immunoSEQ multiplex PCR; TCRdb keeps only in-frame clonotypes and omits some of them. The sample records 30,000 to 40,000 clones, 97% being singletons. Sequencing was performed on PBMCs. The receptors come from a donor between 10 and 35 years old with latent tuberculosis or without tuberculosis infection. CDR3s include the opening cysteine and the closing phenylalanine or tryptophan. The D gene is left open where the match is weak. Clone size is not always given. Where it is, it says once, few, many or a class for expanded clones.

-,TRBJ1-1,TRBV6-6,-,CASSLTPGNTEAFF,TGTGCCAGCAGCCTTACCCCAGGGAACACTGAAGCTTTCTTT
-,TRBJ1-5,TRBV5-6,-,CASSIWGYSNQPQHF,TGTGCCAGCAGTATCTGGGGCTATAGCAATCAGCCCCAGCATTTT
TRBD2,TRBJ2-3,TRBV15,-,CATSRGLAGADTQYF,TGTGCCACCAGCAGAGGACTAGCGGGAGCAGATACGCAGTATTTT
TRBD2,TRBJ2-1,TRBV5-1,-,CASSFGTSGGAYEQFF,TGCGCCAGCAGCTTTGGGACTAGCGGGGGGGCCTATGAGCAGTTCTTC
-,TRBJ1-2,TRBV10-3,-,CAISHGGDRSNYGYTF,TGTGCCATCAGTCATGGGGGGGACCGCTCTAACTATGGCTACACCTTC
-,TRBJ1-4,TRBV5-4,-,CASSLGTGGSPTNEKLFF,TGTGCCAGTAGCTTGGGAACGGGGGGCTCCCCAACTAATGAAAAACTGTTTTTT
TRBD1,TRBJ2-1,TRBV28,once,CASSLIALTGANEQFF,TGTGCCAGCAGTTTAATTGCCTTAACAGGGGCGAATGAGCAGTTCTTC
TRBD2,TRBJ2-5,TRBV7-8,-,CASSQGLAGGEETQYF,TGTGCCAGCAGCCAAGGACTAGCGGGGGGCGAAGAGACCCAGTACTTC
TRBD1,TRBJ1-4,TRBV6-5,-,CASTHHRGANEKLFF,TGTGCCAGTACGCACCACAGGGGAGCTAATGAAAAACTGTTTTTT
TRBD1,TRBJ1-4,TRBV25-1,-,CASSESQGDDQKLFF,TGTGCCAGCAGTGAATCTCAGGGGGACGATCAAAAACTGTTTTTT
-,TRBJ1-4,TRBV25-1,-,CASSKSGEKLFF,TGTGCCAGCAGTAAGTCAGGGGAAAAACTGTTTTTT
-,TRBJ2-3,TRBV25-1,-,CASSAGTGSTDTQYF,TGTGCCAGCAGTGCGGGTACAGGGAGCACAGATACGCAGTATTTT
TRBD1,TRBJ2-2,TRBV18,-,CASSPLGQGNTGELFF,TGTGCCAGCTCACCCTTGGGACAGGGGAACACCGGGGAGCTGTTTTTT
TRBD2,TRBJ2-1,TRBV29-1,-,CSVTGLAGLNEQFF,TGCAGCGTGACGGGACTAGCGGGGTTAAATGAGCAGTTCTTC
TRBD1,TRBJ1-3,TRBV19,once,CASSKGQGQGNTIYF,TGTGCCAGTAGTAAAGGACAGGGACAGGGCAACACCATATATTTT
-,TRBJ1-5,TRBV2,-,CASSEVERNQPQHF,TGTGCCAGCAGTGAAGTAGAACGCAATCAGCCCCAGCATTTT
TRBD1,TRBJ2-3,TRBV25-1,-,CASSEFQDRGTDTQYF,TGTGCCAGCAGTGAATTTCAGGACAGGGGTACAGATACGCAGTATTTT
-,TRBJ2-3,TRBV5-1,-,CASSLAGEDTQYF,TGCGCCAGCAGCTTGGCGGGAGAGGATACGCAGTATTTT
TRBD1,TRBJ1-2,TRBV5-6,-,CASRIRTGVSNYGYTF,TGTGCCAGCAGAATAAGGACAGGGGTTTCTAACTATGGCTACACCTTC
-,TRBJ2-3,TRBV6-6,-,CASSYAKTVRDTQYF,TGTGCCAGCAGTTACGCGAAGACAGTAAGAGATACGCAGTATTTT
-,TRBJ1-1,TRBV6-5,-,CASSLLVDTEAFF,TGTGCCAGCAGCTTACTGGTGGACACTGAAGCTTTCTTT
-,TRBJ1-2,TRBV11-2,-,CASSLMYSQGRYGYTF,TGTGCCAGCAGCTTAATGTATAGCCAGGGCCGCTATGGCTACACCTTC
-,TRBJ2-3,TRBV5-8,-,CASSLDLWADDLSTDTQYF,TGTGCCAGCAGCTTGGATCTCTGGGCAGACGACCTCAGCACAGATACGCAGTATTTT
-,TRBJ2-1,TRBV18,once,CASSPLDYYNEQFF,TGTGCCAGCTCACCACTGGACTATTACAATGAGCAGTTCTTC
-,TRBJ1-1,TRBV12-5,-,CASGFIHTEAFF,TGTGCTAGTGGTTTCATCCACACTGAAGCTTTCTTT
TRBD1,TRBJ1-5,TRBV6-1,-,CASSGTPGQGIPANQPQHF,TGTGCCAGCAGTGGAACTCCGGGACAGGGGATCCCAGCTAATCAGCCCCAGCATTTT
TRBD2,TRBJ2-3,TRBV9,-,CASSQTSGRGHTQYF,TGTGCCAGCAGCCAGACTAGCGGGAGAGGACATACGCAGTATTTT
-,TRBJ2-7,TRBV28,-,CASSLKKQARYYEQYF,TGTGCCAGCAGTTTAAAGAAACAGGCCCGATACTACGAGCAGTACTTC
TRBD2,TRBJ2-7,TRBV10-3,-,CATGRALTYEQYF,TGTGCCACAGGGAGGGCCCTTACCTACGAGCAGTACTTC
TRBD1,TRBJ2-7,TRBV19,-,CASSLTGAEQYF,TGTGCCAGTAGCTTGACAGGGGCCGAGCAGTACTTC
TRBD2,TRBJ2-1,TRBV30,-,CAWSGGLADYNEQFF,TGTGCCTGGAGTGGGGGACTAGCGGATTACAATGAGCAGTTCTTC
TRBD2,TRBJ2-3,TRBV9,-,CASSSGLAGAFTDTQYF,TGTGCCAGCAGCTCGGGACTAGCGGGGGCGTTCACAGATACGCAGTATTTT
TRBD2,TRBJ2-1,TRBV2,-,CASSKPTSGYSYNEQFF,TGTGCCAGCAGTAAACCGACTAGCGGATACTCCTACAATGAGCAGTTCTTC
TRBD2,TRBJ2-1,TRBV7-2,once,CASSSGAGAYNEQFF,TGTGCCAGCAGCTCGGGAGCGGGAGCCTACAATGAGCAGTTCTTC
-,TRBJ2-3,TRBV10-1,-,CASSEYSSAPGSTDTQYF,TGCGCCAGCAGTGAGTACAGTAGTGCTCCTGGCAGCACAGATACGCAGTATTTT
TRBD1,TRBJ2-4,TRBV2,-,CASRDRKNIQYF,TGTGCCAGCCGGGACAGGAAAAACATTCAGTACTTC
TRBD1,TRBJ1-1,TRBV7-3,-,CASSSRQGLEAFF,TGTGCCAGCAGCTCTCGACAGGGTCTTGAAGCTTTCTTT
TRBD1,TRBJ1-1,TRBV2,-,CASEAGTGYGNTEAFF,TGTGCCAGCGAGGCCGGGACAGGGTACGGGAACACTGAAGCTTTCTTT
-,TRBJ2-2,TRBV5-5,-,CASSLANTYTGELFF,TGTGCCAGCAGCTTGGCAAACACCTACACCGGGGAGCTGTTTTTT
TRBD2,TRBJ2-3,TRBV15,-,CATSRVSSGEDPKDTQYF,TGTGCCACCAGCAGAGTTTCTAGCGGGGAGGACCCAAAAGATACGCAGTATTTT